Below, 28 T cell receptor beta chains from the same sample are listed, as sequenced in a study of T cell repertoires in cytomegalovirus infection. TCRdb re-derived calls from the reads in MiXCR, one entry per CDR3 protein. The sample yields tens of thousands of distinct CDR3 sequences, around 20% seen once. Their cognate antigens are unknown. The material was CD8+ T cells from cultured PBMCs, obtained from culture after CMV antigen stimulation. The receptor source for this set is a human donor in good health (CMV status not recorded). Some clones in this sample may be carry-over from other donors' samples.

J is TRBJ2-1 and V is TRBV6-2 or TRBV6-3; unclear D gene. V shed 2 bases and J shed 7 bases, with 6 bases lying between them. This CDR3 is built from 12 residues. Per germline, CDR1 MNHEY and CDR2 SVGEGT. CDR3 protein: CASSYAGNEQFF. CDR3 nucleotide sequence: TGTGCCAGCAGTTACGCCGGGAATGAGCAGTTCTTC.

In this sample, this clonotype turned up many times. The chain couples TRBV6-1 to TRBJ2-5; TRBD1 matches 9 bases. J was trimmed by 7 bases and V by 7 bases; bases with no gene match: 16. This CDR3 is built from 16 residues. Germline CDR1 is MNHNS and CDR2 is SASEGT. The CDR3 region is CASTPNPGTGYGTQYF. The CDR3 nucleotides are TGTGCCAGCACCCCTAACCCCGGGACAGGGTACGGGACCCAGTACTTC.

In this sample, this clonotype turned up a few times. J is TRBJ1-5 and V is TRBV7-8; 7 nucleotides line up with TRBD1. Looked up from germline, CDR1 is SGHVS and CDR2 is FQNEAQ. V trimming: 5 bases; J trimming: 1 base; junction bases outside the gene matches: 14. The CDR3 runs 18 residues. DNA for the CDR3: TGTGCCAGCAGCCCCTGGACAGGACAGGCCCTAAGCAATCAGCCCCAGCATTTT. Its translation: CASSPWTGQALSNQPQHF.

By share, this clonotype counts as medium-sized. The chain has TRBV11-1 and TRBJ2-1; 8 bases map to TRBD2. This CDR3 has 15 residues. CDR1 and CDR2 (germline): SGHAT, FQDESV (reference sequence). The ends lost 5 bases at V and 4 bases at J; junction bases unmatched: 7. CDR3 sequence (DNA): TGTGCCAGCAGCACGGGAGGGCCTACATACAATGAGCAGTTCTTC. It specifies CASSTGGPTYNEQFF. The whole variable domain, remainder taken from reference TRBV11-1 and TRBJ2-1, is EAEVAQSPRYKITEKSQAVAFWCDPISGHATLYWYRQILGQGPELLVQFQDESVVDDSQLPKDRFSAERLKGVDSTLKIQPAELGDSAMYLCASSTGGPTYNEQFFGPGTRLTVL.

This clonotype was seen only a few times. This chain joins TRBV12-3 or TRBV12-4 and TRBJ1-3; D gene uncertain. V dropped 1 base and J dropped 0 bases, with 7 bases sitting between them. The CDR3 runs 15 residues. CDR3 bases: TGTGCCAGCAGTTTAGACAACTACTCTGGAAACACCATATATTTT. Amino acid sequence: CASSLDNYSGNTIYF.

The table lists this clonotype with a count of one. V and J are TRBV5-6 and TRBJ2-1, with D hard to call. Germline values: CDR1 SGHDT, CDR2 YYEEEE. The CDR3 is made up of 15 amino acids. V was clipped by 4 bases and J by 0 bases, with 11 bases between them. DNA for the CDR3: TGTGCCAGCAGCACCGGACCAAGCTCCTACAATGAGCAGTTCTTC. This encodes CASSTGPSSYNEQFF.

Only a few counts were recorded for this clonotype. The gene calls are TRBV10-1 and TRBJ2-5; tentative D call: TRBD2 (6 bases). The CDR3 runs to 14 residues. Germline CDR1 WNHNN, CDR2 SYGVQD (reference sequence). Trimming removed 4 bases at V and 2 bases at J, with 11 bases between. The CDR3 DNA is TGCGCCAGCAGTGGATTAGCGGATCAAGAGACCCAGTACTTC. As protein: CASSGLADQETQYF.

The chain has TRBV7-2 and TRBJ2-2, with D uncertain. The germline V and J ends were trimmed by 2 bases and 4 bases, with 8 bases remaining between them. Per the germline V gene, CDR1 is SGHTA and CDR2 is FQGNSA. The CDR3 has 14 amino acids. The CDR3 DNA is TGTGCCAGCAGCTTAAACAAACTCACCGGGGAGCTGTTTTTT. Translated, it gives CASSLNKLTGELFF.

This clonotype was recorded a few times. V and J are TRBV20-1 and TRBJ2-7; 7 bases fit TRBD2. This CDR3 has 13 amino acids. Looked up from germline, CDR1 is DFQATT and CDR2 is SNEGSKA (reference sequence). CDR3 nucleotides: TGCACTCCTCGGGGGAGGGATAGGTACGAGCAGTACTTC. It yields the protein CTPRGRDRYEQYF.

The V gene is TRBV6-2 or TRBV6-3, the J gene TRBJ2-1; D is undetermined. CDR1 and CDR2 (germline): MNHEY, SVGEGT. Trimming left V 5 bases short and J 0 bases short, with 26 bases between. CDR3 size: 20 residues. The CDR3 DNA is TGTGCCAGCAGTCTCCCCCGGGCATCTGGGCGCCAAAGCTCCTACAATGAGCAGTTCTTC. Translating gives CASSLPRASGRQSSYNEQFF.

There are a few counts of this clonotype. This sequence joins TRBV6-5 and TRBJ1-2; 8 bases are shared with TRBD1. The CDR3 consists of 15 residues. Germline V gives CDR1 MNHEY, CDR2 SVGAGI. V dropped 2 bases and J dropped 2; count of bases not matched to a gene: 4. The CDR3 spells CASSYGAGGNYGYTF. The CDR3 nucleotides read TGTGCCAGCAGTTACGGAGCAGGGGGCAACTATGGCTACACCTTC.

The CDR3 bases are TGTGCCAGCAGCGATGGATCCTCTGGAAACACCATATATTTT. It specifies CASSDGSSGNTIYF. The rearrangement joins TRBV7-3 to TRBJ1-3; D call uncertain. Germline values: CDR1 SGHTA, CDR2 FQGTGA. The CDR3 is made up of 14 amino acids. V was shortened by 5 bases and J by 0 bases, with 8 bases between the two germline ends.

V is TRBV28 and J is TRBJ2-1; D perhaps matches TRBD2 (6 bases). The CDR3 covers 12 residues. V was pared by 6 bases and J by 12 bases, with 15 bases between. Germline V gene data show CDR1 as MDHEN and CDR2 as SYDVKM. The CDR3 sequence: CASSDIVGGQFF. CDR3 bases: TGTGCCAGCAGCGATATAGTGGGGGGGCAGTTCTTC.

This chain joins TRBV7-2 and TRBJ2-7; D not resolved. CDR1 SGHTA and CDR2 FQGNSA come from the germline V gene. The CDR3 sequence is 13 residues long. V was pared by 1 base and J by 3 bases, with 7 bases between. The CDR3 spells CASSLDWRYEQYF. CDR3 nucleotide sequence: TGTGCCAGCAGCTTAGACTGGCGCTACGAGCAGTACTTC.

This CDR3 reads CASSLALGEQYF. The CDR3 DNA follows: TGTGCCAGCAGCTTAGCGCTGGGCGAGCAGTACTTC. The chain combines TRBV7-9 with TRBJ2-7; no reliable D call. The CDR3 sequence is 12 residues long. The V end was cut by 0 bases, the J end by 6 bases, with 6 bases between. Germline assignment: CDR1 SEHNR and CDR2 FQNEAQ (reference sequence).

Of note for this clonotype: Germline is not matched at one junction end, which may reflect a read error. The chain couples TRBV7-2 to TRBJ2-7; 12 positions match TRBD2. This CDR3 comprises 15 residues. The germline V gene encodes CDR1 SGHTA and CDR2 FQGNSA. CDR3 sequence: CASSLAGGSSYEQYF. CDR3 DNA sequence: TGTGCCAGCAGCCTAGCGGGAGGGAGCTCCTACGAGCAGTACTTC.

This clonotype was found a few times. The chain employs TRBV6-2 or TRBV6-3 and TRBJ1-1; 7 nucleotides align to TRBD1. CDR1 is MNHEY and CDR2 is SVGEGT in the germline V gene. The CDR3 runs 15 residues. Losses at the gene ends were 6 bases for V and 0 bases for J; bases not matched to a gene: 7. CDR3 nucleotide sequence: TGTGCCAGCAGGACGATCAGGGGGGTGAACACTGAAGCTTTCTTT. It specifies CASRTIRGVNTEAFF.

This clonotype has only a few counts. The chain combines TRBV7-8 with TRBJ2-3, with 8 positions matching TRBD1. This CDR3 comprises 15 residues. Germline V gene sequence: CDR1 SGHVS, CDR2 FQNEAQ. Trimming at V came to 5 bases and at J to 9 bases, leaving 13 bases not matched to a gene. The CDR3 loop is CASSPRQGIGETQYF. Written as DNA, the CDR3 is TGTGCCAGCAGCCCCCGACAGGGGATTGGAGAGACGCAGTATTTT.

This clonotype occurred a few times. CDR3 DNA: TGTGCCAGCGCTGGGGGGGGCAATCAGTGGGAGCAGTACTTC. Its protein product is CASAGGGNQWEQYF. The V and J genes are TRBV12-3 or TRBV12-4 and TRBJ2-7; possibly TRBD2 for D (7 bases). V dropped 8 bases and J dropped 7 bases, with 21 bases sitting between them. This CDR3 spans 14 amino acids.

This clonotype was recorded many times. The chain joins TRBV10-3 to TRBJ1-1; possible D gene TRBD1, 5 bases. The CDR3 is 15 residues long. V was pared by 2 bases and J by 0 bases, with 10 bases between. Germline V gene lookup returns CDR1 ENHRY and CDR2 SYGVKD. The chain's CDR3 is CAISERTQMNTEAFF. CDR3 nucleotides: TGTGCCATCAGTGAGCGGACACAGATGAACACTGAAGCTTTCTTT.

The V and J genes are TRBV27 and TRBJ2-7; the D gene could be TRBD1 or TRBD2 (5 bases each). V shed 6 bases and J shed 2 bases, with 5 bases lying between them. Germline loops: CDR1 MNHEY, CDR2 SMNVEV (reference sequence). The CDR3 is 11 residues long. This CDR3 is CASRGAYEQYF. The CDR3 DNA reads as TGTGCCAGCAGGGGGGCCTACGAGCAGTACTTC.

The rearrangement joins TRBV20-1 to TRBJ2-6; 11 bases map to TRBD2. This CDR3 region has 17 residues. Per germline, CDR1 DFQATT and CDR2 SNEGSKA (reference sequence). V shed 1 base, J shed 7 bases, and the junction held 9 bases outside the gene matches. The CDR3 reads CSARGSGRAGRANVLTF. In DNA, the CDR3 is TGCAGTGCTAGAGGTAGCGGGAGGGCCGGTAGAGCCAACGTCCTGACTTTC.

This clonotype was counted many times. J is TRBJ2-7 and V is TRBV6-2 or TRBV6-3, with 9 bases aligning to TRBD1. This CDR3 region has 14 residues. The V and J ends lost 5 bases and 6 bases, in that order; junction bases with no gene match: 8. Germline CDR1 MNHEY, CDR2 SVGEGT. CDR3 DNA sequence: TGTGCCAGCAGTCATCCCGGGACAGGGCGCGAGCAGTACTTC. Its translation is CASSHPGTGREQYF.

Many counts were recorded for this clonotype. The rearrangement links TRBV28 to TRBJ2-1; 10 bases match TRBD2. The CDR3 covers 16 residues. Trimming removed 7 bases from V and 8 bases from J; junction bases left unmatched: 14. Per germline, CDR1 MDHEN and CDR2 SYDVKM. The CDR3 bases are TGTGCCAGCACTCCGGCCCGGGGACTAGCGTTAGATGAGCAGTTCTTC. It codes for CASTPARGLALDEQFF.

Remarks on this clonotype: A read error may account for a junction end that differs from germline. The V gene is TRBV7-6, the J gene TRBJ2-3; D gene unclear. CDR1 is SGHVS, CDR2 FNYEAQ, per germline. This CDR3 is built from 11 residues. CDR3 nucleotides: TGTGCCACCAGCCGGTCAGATACGCAGTATTTT. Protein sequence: CATSRSDTQYF. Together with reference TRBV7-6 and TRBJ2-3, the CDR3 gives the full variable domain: GAGVSQSPRYKVTKRGQDVALRCDPISGHVSLYWYRQALGQGPEFLTYFNYEAQQDKSGLPNDRFSAERPEGSISTLTIQRTEQRDSAMYRCATSRSDTQYFGPGTRLTVL.

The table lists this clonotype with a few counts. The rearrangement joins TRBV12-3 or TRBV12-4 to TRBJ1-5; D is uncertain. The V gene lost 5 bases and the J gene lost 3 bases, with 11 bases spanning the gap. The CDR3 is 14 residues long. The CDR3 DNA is TGTGCCAGCAGTAGTCTTACCTTCAATCAGCCCCAGCATTTT. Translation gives CASSSLTFNQPQHF.

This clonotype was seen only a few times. CDR3 nucleotides: TGTGCCGCCTCCCCGGGGGGCCGCTACGAGCAGTACTTC. Its protein product is CAASPGGRYEQYF. The V gene is TRBV10-3, the J gene TRBJ2-7; TRBD2 might be the D (7 bases). The germline gives CDR1 ENHRY, CDR2 SYGVKD. CDR3 length: 13 amino acids. The V gene lost 11 bases and the J gene lost 3 bases, with 17 bases spanning the gap.

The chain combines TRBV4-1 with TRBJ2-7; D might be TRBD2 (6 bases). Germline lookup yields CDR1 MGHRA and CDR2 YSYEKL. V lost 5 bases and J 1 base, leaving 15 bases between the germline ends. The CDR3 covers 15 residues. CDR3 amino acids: CASSKGGGRSYEQYF. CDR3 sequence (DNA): TGCGCCAGCAGCAAGGGTGGAGGGAGGTCCTACGAGCAGTACTTC.